This TCR beta chain appears in the sequencing data of a study of blood T cell repertoires in COVID-19. On the study more broadly: Samples came from the United States, Italy and Spain, spanning acute and convalescent COVID-19. PBMCs, B-cell-depleted T cells, or T cells were the source of the cDNA or gDNA that made up the material.

Germline V gene lookup returns CDR1 LNHDA and CDR2 SQIVND (reference sequence). This CDR3 has 15 residues. V lost 5 bases to trimming and J lost 8 bases; unmatched junction nucleotides: 10. Methods used by the authors: Amplification of reference gene primers provided the estimated nucleated cell counts. Repertoires were generated with immunoSEQ multiplex PCR, while TCRdb's copy carries only in-frame clones and drops some. For V, J and clone size, that table is used; D and trimming come from the DNA. The sample lists approximately 260,000 clones, around 87% seen once, with roughly 2.2% in the top ten.

This sequence originates from a woman aged 60-75 years with COVID-19, enrolled during active disease. Sequencing was performed on peripheral blood. This chain connects TRBV19 to TRBJ1-2; 11 bases match TRBD1. The CDR3 loop is CASSLYGQGAKGYTF. The CDR3 bases are TGTGCCAGTAGTCTCTATGGACAGGGGGCGAAAGGCTACACCTTC.